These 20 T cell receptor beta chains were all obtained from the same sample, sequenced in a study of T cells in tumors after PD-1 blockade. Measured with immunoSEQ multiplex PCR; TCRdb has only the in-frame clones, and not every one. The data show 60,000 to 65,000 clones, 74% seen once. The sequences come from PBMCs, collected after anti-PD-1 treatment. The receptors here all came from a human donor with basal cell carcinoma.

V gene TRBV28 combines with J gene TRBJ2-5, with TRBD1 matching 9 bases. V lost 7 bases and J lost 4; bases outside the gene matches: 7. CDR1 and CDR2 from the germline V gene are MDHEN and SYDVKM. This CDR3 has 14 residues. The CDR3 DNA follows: TGTGCCAGCAACACCCCGGACAGGGGAGAGACCCAGTACTTC. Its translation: CASNTPDRGETQYF.

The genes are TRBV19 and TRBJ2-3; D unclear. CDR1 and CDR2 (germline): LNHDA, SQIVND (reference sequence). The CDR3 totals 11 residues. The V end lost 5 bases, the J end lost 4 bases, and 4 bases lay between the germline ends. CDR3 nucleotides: TGTGCCAGTAGTTTGGCAGATACGCAGTATTTT. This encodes CASSLADTQYF.

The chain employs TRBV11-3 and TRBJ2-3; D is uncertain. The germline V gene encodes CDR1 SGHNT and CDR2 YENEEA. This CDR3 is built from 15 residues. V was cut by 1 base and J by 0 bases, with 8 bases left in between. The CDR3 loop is CASSLGGTSTDTQYF. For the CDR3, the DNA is TGTGCCAGCAGCTTAGGGGGAACTAGCACAGATACGCAGTATTTT. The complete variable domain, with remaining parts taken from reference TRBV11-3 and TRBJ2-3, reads EAGVVQSPRYKIIEKKQPVAFWCNPISGHNTLYWYLQNLGQGPELLIRYENEEAVDDSQLPKDRFSAERLKGVDSTLKIQPAELGDSAVYLCASSLGGTSTDTQYFGPGTRLTVL.

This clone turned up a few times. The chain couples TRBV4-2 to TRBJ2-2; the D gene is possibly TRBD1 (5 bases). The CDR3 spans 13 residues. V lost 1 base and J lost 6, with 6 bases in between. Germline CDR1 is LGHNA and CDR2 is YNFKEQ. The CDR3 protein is CASSQAGPGELFF. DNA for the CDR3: TGTGCCAGCAGCCAAGCAGGGCCCGGGGAGCTGTTTTTT.

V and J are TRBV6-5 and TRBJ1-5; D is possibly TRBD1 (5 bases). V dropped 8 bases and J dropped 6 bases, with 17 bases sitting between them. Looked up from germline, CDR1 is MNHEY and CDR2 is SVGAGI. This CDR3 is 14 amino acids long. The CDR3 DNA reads TGTGCCAGCGTCCAGGCCAGGGCCGGTCAGCCCCAGCATTTT. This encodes CASVQARAGQPQHF.

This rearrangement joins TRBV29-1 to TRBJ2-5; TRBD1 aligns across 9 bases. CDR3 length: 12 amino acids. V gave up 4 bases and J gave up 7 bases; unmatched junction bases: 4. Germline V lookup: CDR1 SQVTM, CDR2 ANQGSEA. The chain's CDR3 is CSVGDRDRTQYF. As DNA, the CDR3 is TGCAGCGTTGGGGACAGGGACAGGACCCAGTACTTC.

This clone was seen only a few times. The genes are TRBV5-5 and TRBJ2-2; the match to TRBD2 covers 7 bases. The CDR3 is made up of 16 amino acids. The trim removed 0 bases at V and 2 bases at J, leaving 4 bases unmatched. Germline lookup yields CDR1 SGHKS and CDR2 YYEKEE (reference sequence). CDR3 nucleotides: TGTGCCAGCAGCTTGGGACTAGCACTAAACACCGGGGAGCTGTTTTTT. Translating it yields CASSLGLALNTGELFF.

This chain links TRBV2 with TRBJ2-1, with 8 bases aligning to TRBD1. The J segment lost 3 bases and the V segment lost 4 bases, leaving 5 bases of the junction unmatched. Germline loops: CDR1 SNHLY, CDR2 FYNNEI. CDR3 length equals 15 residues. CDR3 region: CASSVTGQGYNEQFF. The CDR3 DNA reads TGTGCCAGCAGTGTAACAGGACAGGGCTACAATGAGCAGTTCTTC.

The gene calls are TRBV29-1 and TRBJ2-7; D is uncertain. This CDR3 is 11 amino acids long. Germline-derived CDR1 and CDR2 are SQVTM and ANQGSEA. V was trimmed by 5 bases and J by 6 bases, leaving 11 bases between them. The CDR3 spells CSVSFVGEQYF. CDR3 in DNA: TGCAGCGTTTCCTTTGTTGGCGAGCAGTACTTC.

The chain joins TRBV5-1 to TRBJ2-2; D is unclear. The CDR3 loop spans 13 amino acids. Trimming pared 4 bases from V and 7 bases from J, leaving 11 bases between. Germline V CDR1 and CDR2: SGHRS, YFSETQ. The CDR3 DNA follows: TGCGCCAGCAGCCCGGAATTGGGCGGGGAGCTGTTTTTT. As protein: CASSPELGGELFF.

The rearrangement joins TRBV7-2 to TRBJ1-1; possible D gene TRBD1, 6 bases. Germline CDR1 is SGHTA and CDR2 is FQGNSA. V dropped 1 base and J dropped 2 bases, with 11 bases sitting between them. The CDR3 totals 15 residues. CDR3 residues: CASSLELGTNTEAFF. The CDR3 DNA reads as TGTGCCAGCAGCTTAGAGCTGGGGACAAACACTGAAGCTTTCTTT.

The CDR3 DNA is TGTGCCAGTACCGGGACAGGGGTTGGAGATACGCAGTATTTT. This codes for CASTGTGVGDTQYF. The rearrangement uses TRBV19 and TRBJ2-3; 10 bases line up with TRBD1. Germline loops: CDR1 LNHDA, CDR2 SQIVND (reference sequence). V lost 7 bases, J lost 5 bases, and 6 bases stayed unmatched. The CDR3 extends over 14 amino acids.

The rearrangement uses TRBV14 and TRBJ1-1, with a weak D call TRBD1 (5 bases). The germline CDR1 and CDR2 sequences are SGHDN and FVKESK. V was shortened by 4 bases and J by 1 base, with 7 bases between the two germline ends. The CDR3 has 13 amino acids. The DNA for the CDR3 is TGTGCCAGCAGCCTCCAGGGGAACACTGAAGCTTTCTTT. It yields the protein CASSLQGNTEAFF.

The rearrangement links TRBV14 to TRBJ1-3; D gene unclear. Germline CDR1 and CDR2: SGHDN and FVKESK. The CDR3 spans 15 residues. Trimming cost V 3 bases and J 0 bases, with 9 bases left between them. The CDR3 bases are TGTGCCAGCAGCCAGTGGTTTGACTCTGGAAACACCATATATTTT. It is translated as CASSQWFDSGNTIYF.

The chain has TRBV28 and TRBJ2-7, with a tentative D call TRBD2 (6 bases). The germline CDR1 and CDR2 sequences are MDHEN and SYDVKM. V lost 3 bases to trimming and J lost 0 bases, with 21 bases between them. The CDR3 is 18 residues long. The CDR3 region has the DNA TGTGCCAGCAGTTTTCCCCTTATTTTAGCGGAGAGCTCCTACGAGCAGTACTTC. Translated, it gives CASSFPLILAESSYEQYF.

As DNA, the CDR3 is TGTGCCAGCAGCAGGAACAGGGGGCGCGTAAACACCATATATTTT. Translated, it gives CASSRNRGRVNTIYF. The V and J genes are TRBV13 and TRBJ1-3, with 9 bases identical to TRBD1. The CDR3 length is 15 residues. With V trimmed by 5 bases and J by 6 bases, 8 bases remained unmatched. CDR1 and CDR2 (germline): PRHDT, FYEKMQ (reference sequence). Combining the CDR3 with reference TRBV13 and TRBJ1-3 gives the whole variable domain AAGVIQSPRHLIKEKRETATLKCYPIPRHDTVYWYQQGPGQDPQFLISFYEKMQSDKGSIPDRFSAQQFSDYHSELNMSSLELGDSALYFCASSRNRGRVNTIYFGEGSWLTVV.

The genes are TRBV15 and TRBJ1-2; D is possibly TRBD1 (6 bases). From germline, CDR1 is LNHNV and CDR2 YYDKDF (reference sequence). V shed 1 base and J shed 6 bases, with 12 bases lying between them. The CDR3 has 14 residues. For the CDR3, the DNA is TGTGCCACCAGCAGAGGGGGGCAGACGCATGGCTACACCTTC. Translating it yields CATSRGGQTHGYTF.

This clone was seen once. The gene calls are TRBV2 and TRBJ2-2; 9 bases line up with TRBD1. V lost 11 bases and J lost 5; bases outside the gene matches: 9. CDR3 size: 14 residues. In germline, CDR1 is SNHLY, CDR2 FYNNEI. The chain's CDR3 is CAGRGTGRTGELFF. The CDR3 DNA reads TGTGCCGGAAGGGGGACAGGGCGGACCGGGGAGCTGTTTTTT.

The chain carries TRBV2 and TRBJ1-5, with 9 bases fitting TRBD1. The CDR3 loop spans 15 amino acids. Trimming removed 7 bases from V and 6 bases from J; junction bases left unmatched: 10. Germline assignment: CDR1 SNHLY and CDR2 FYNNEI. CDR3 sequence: CASIPTGGLSQPQHF. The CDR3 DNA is TGTGCCAGCATTCCGACAGGGGGGTTGAGTCAGCCCCAGCATTTT.

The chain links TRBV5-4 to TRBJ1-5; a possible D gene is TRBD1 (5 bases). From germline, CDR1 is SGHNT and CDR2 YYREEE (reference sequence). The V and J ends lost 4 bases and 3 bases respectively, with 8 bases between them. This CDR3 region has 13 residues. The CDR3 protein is CASSEGLNQPQHF. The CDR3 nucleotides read TGTGCCAGCAGCGAGGGACTCAATCAGCCCCAGCATTTT.